The T cell receptor (beta chain) described here comes from a study of shared clonotypes between healthy human individuals. Naive CD8 cells were CD45RO-negative, positively selected for CCR7, excluding terminally differentiated effector memory CD45RA+ cells. The table came from immunoSEQ multiplex PCR; TCRdb's copy has only in-frame clones and leaves some out. Of 1.5 million to 2.5 million clones listed, about 95% are singletons. Comments on this clone: Its antigen remains unknown.

Looked up from germline, CDR1 is SGDLS and CDR2 is YYNGEE. The CDR3 has 17 residues. Deletions cut 4 bases from V and 2 bases from J, with 18 bases between. Findings and caveats of the study: Non-shared clonotypes had lower generation probabilities than those shared by all four donors.

This clonotype was obtained from a man between 18 and 29 years old in good health. V usage is TRBV9 and J usage is TRBJ2-2; TRBD2 is a possible D gene (6 bases). The source material was naive CD8+ T cells sorted from blood. For the CDR3, the DNA is TGTGCCAGCAGCCCCTTTATGGGACTTGAAAACACCGGGGAGCTGTTTTTT. This sequence encodes CASSPFMGLENTGELFF.